The next 13 T cell receptor beta chains were all read from a single sample in a study of graft-versus-host responses after intestinal transplantation (dated by TCRdb to the early 2020s). The receptor library was made with the immunoSEQ multiplex PCR assay. The immuneACCESS repertoire file appears here via TCRdb, limited to in-frame rearrangements. These files lack a portion of the clones; in checked studies, under half of the deficit traces to unresolved V genes, and the cause of the others is not known. The sample table shows about 77,000 clones, and 92% are seen once. In total, the top ten clones hold approximately 0.64% of the sample. Sequenced here: PBMCs, sampled 98 days after intestinal transplantation. These receptors were taken from a human patient who received an intestinal transplant, so some T cells may come from the graft donor.

The chain uses TRBV25-1 and TRBJ2-5; 7 positions agree with TRBD2. This CDR3 is built from 17 residues. The V gene end was trimmed by 2 bases and the J gene end by 3 bases; junction bases not matched to a gene: 12. Germline CDR1 reads MGHDK; CDR2 reads SYGVNS. CDR3 bases: TGTGCCAGCAGTGAAAAGAGGGTAGCGGGTGCTGAAGAGACCCAGTACTTC. Translated: CASSEKRVAGAEETQYF.

V is TRBV30 and J is TRBJ2-2; 7 nucleotides agree with TRBD2. Germline CDR1 reads GTSNPN; CDR2 reads SVGIG (reference sequence). The CDR3 has 15 amino acids. With V trimmed by 4 bases and J by 8 bases, 13 bases remained unmatched. The CDR3 loop is CAWTVGIAGRGELFF. CDR3 nucleotide sequence: TGTGCCTGGACAGTCGGGATAGCGGGTAGGGGGGAGCTGTTTTTT. The variable domain in full, completed from reference TRBV30 and TRBJ2-2, reads SQTIHQWPATLVQPVGSPLSLECTVEGTSNPNLYWYRQAAGRGLQLLFYSVGIGQISSEVPQNLSASRPQDRQFILSSKKLLLSDSGFYLCAWTVGIAGRGELFFGEGSRLTVL.

The chain couples TRBV6-4 to TRBJ2-5; 8 nucleotides line up with TRBD1. The CDR3 runs to 13 residues. Germline values: CDR1 MRHNA, CDR2 SNTAGT. The V and J ends lost 6 bases and 7 bases, in that order; junction bases with no gene match: 7. CDR3 region: CASSVDRDGTQYF. The CDR3, as DNA: TGTGCCAGCAGCGTGGACAGGGATGGGACCCAGTACTTC.

The V call is TRBV2, the J call TRBJ2-6; no clear D. Per the germline V gene, CDR1 is SNHLY and CDR2 is FYNNEI. The CDR3 length is 17 residues. Trimming cost V 1 base and J 7 bases, with 17 bases left between them. CDR3 DNA sequence: TGTGCCAGCAGTGAAGGCAGCTTTGGTCGGATTGCCAACGTCCTGACTTTC. This encodes CASSEGSFGRIANVLTF.

In regard to this clone: This specimen includes other DNA sequences encoding the same CDR3. The chain combines TRBV6-5 with TRBJ1-1; D is possibly TRBD1 (6 bases). The CDR3 runs to 13 residues. CDR1 is MNHEY, CDR2 SVGAGI, per germline. Trimming shortened V by 6 bases and J by 1 base, and 9 bases separated the two germline ends. The CDR3 here is CASRPTGNTEAFF. CDR3 nucleotides: TGTGCCAGCAGGCCGACAGGGAACACTGAAGCTTTCTTT.

The CDR3, as DNA: TGTGCCTGGAGGAGAGCGGGGAGCACAGATACGCAGTATTTT. Protein product: CAWRRAGSTDTQYF. This chain connects TRBV30 to TRBJ2-3, with 7 bases aligning to TRBD2. The CDR3 has 14 amino acids. Germline values: CDR1 GTSNPN, CDR2 SVGIG (reference sequence). Trimming at V came to 3 bases and at J to 0 bases, leaving 3 bases not matched to a gene. The whole variable domain, remainder taken from reference TRBV30 and TRBJ2-3, is SQTIHQWPATLVQPVGSPLSLECTVEGTSNPNLYWYRQAAGRGLQLLFYSVGIGQISSEVPQNLSASRPQDRQFILSSKKLLLSDSGFYLCAWRRAGSTDTQYFGPGTRLTVL.

This clone was found once. The chain couples TRBV25-1 to TRBJ1-4; D perhaps matches TRBD1 (6 bases). The V end lost 6 bases, the J end lost 8 bases, and 13 bases lay between the germline ends. The CDR3 has 13 residues. Germline CDR1 MGHDK, CDR2 SYGVNS. CDR3 loop: CASRNQGNEKLFF. The DNA for the CDR3 is TGTGCCAGCAGGAACCAGGGGAACGAAAAACTGTTTTTT.

V usage is TRBV19 and J usage is TRBJ2-5; D not certain. Trimming stripped 0 bases from V and 7 bases from J, with 12 bases between. The CDR3 runs 14 residues. CDR1 and CDR2 from the germline V gene are LNHDA and SQIVND (reference sequence). The CDR3 bases are TGTGCCAGTAGTATAGAGAGCTCCTTGGGGACCCAGTACTTC. Translated: CASSIESSLGTQYF. The full variable domain, in which reference TRBV19 and TRBJ2-5 provide the parts outside the CDR3, is DGGITQSPKYLFRKEGQNVTLSCEQNLNHDAMYWYRQDPGQGLRLIYYSQIVNDFQKGDIAEGYSVSREKKESFPLTVTSAQKNPTAFYLCASSIESSLGTQYFGPGTRLLVL.

V is TRBV9 and J is TRBJ2-5; tentatively, D is TRBD1 (5 bases). The V and J ends lost 0 bases and 4 bases respectively, with 7 bases between them. CDR3 length equals 13 residues. The germline gives CDR1 SGDLS, CDR2 YYNGEE. The CDR3 DNA is TGTGCCAGCAGCGTAGATGGGGCAGAGACCCAGTACTTC. Translated, it gives CASSVDGAETQYF.

The rearrangement joins TRBV10-3 to TRBJ1-2; no clear D gene. The CDR3 length is 13 residues. The germline V gene encodes CDR1 ENHRY and CDR2 SYGVKD. Trimming removed 0 bases from V and 5 bases from J, with 7 bases in between. The CDR3 nucleotides are TGTGCCATCAGTGAGTCGAGCGGGTATGGCTACACCTTC. Its protein product is CAISESSGYGYTF.

The genes are TRBV7-9 and TRBJ2-7; 9 bases agree with TRBD1. The CDR3 is made up of 15 amino acids. Per germline, CDR1 SEHNR and CDR2 FQNEAQ (reference sequence). Trimming cost V 4 bases and J 6 bases; bases outside gene matches: 10. The CDR3 nucleotides read TGTGCCAGCAGCTCTTTCCGGGACAGGGTTATCGAGCAGTACTTC. Protein: CASSSFRDRVIEQYF.

The sample holds one count of this clone. This chain uses TRBV4-1 with TRBJ2-3, with TRBD1 matching over 7 bases. Trimming removed 4 bases from V and 0 bases from J; junction bases left unmatched: 7. CDR1 MGHRA and CDR2 YSYEKL come from the germline V gene. This CDR3 contains 16 residues. The CDR3 bases are TGCGCCAGCAGCCGCTCACAGGGGCGAAGCACAGATACGCAGTATTTT. Translation: CASSRSQGRSTDTQYF.

The genes are TRBV27 and TRBJ2-4; 7 bases are a match to TRBD2. Germline V gene data show CDR1 as MNHEY and CDR2 as SMNVEV (reference sequence). J lost 16 bases, V lost 2 bases, and 8 bases had no gene match. This CDR3 is 12 amino acids long. The CDR3 sequence is CASSLGAGPRYF. In DNA, the CDR3 is TGTGCCAGCAGTTTAGGAGCGGGGCCGCGATACTTC.